Presented here are 21 T cell receptor beta chains from one specimen sequenced in a study of T cell changes during pregnancy in multiple sclerosis (dated by TCRdb to the late 2010s). Library preparation used the immunoSEQ multiplex PCR assay. TCRdb carries this immuneACCESS record with in-frame sequences only. Its versions omit some clonotypes, under half of them owing to an unresolved V gene in the studies checked, with the rest unexplained. The sample includes 50,000 or so clones, with roughly 94% observed a single time. 5.5% to 6% of the sample is in the top ten clones. The sample in question was CD8+ T cells from peripheral blood mononuclear cells, obtained in the first trimester of pregnancy. These receptors originate from a female donor with multiple sclerosis, enrolled in a pregnancy study.

The chain combines TRBV2 with TRBJ2-1; TRBD2 is a possible D gene (7 bases). The germline CDR1 and CDR2 sequences are SNHLY and FYNNEI. The CDR3 covers 18 residues. V lost 4 bases and J lost 1, with 20 bases in between. The CDR3 DNA reads as TGTGCCAGCAGTGGATTGTGGGGGCGGGAGAGGTCCTACAATGAGCAGTTCTTC. It is translated as CASSGLWGRERSYNEQFF.

The chain recombines TRBV7-9 with TRBJ2-7; 7 bases are shared with TRBD1. The CDR3 consists of 14 residues. The V and J ends lost 5 bases and 6 bases, in that order; junction bases with no gene match: 10. Germline CDR1 and CDR2: SEHNR and FQNEAQ (reference sequence). CDR3 residues: CASSTRDRTSEQYF. Here the CDR3 DNA reads TGTGCCAGCAGCACCCGGGACAGAACGTCCGAGCAGTACTTC.

This rearrangement joins TRBV11-3 to TRBJ2-2; TRBD2 matches 14 bases. This CDR3 comprises 18 residues. The V and J ends lost 5 bases and 6 bases, in that order; junction bases with no gene match: 11. CDR1 is SGHNT, CDR2 YENEEA, per germline. CDR3 loop: CASSDPSGTSGSSGELFF. Here the CDR3 DNA reads TGTGCCAGCAGCGACCCCTCCGGGACTAGCGGGAGTTCCGGGGAGCTGTTTTTT.

V usage is TRBV7-2 and J usage is TRBJ2-3; 7 nucleotides agree with TRBD2. J gave up 0 bases and V 4 bases, and 7 bases lay outside the gene matches. Germline assignment: CDR1 SGHTA and CDR2 FQGNSA. This CDR3 is built from 16 residues. CDR3 in DNA: TGTGCCAGCAGCTCCCCCGCGGGAGACAGCACAGATACGCAGTATTTT. It codes for CASSSPAGDSTDTQYF.

The chain links TRBV11-2 to TRBJ2-7; TRBD2 is a possible D gene (6 bases). Germline V gene lookup returns CDR1 SGHAT and CDR2 FQNNGV. This CDR3 spans 13 amino acids. The V end was cut by 1 base, the J end by 6 bases, with 10 bases between. In DNA form, the CDR3 reads TGTGCCAGCAGCTTAGCCGGAGGGTTCGAGCAGTACTTC. Protein: CASSLAGGFEQYF.

This chain connects TRBV27 to TRBJ2-7, with D unclear. V was cut by 5 bases and J by 2 bases, with 13 bases left in between. CDR1 is MNHEY and CDR2 is SMNVEV in the germline V gene (reference sequence). The CDR3 runs 14 residues. This CDR3 reads CASSPSFIPYEQYF. CDR3 in DNA: TGTGCCAGCAGTCCGAGTTTTATTCCCTACGAGCAGTACTTC.

This chain connects TRBV19 to TRBJ2-1, with D perhaps TRBD2 (5 bases). There are 14 residues in the CDR3. The germline V and J ends were trimmed by 4 bases and 9 bases, with 16 bases remaining between them. Looked up from germline, CDR1 is LNHDA and CDR2 is SQIVND (reference sequence). In nucleotides, the CDR3 is TGTGCCAGTAGTACCTTCGGACTCGACGCTGAGCAGTTCTTC. This encodes CASSTFGLDAEQFF.

The V gene is TRBV7-9, the J gene TRBJ2-1; 16 bases agree with TRBD2. The junction had 5 bases not matched to a gene; V was cut back by 4 bases and J by 2 bases. Per the germline V gene, CDR1 is SEHNR and CDR2 is FQNEAQ (reference sequence). The CDR3 spans 18 residues. The CDR3 sequence is CASSSPGTSGRAYNEQFF. CDR3 nucleotide sequence: TGTGCCAGCAGCTCCCCGGGGACTAGCGGGAGGGCCTACAATGAGCAGTTCTTC.

V usage is TRBV30 and J usage is TRBJ1-1; unclear D gene. CDR1 GTSNPN and CDR2 SVGIG come from the germline V gene (reference sequence). Trimming pared 4 bases from V and 0 bases from J, leaving 18 bases between. This CDR3 region has 16 residues. The CDR3 nucleotides read TGTGCCTGGATGGAGTGGGTGGCGGGCGTGAACACTGAAGCTTTCTTT. Translating gives CAWMEWVAGVNTEAFF.

This sequence joins TRBV5-8 and TRBJ1-4; no definite D call. CDR3 length: 13 residues. V gave up 4 bases and J gave up 7 bases, with 11 bases separating them. Per the germline V gene, CDR1 is SGHTS and CDR2 is YDEGEE. The CDR3 sequence is CASSGTSFEKLFF. The DNA for the CDR3 is TGTGCCAGCAGCGGTACATCTTTTGAAAAACTGTTTTTT.

The chain combines TRBV4-1 with TRBJ2-1; 10 bases line up with TRBD2. There are 15 residues in the CDR3. From germline, CDR1 is MGHRA and CDR2 YSYEKL. The V and J ends lost 4 bases and 4 bases, in that order; junction bases with no gene match: 4. CDR3 residues: CASSPRTSGYNEQFF. The CDR3 DNA is TGCGCCAGCAGCCCTCGGACTAGCGGTTACAATGAGCAGTTCTTC.

The CDR3 sequence is CASSLPGLAPLEQYF. In DNA, the CDR3 is TGTGCCAGCTCACTACCGGGACTAGCTCCCCTCGAGCAGTACTTC. The gene calls are TRBV18 and TRBJ2-7, with TRBD2 matching over 9 bases. This CDR3 region has 15 residues. V gave up 4 bases and J gave up 6 bases; unmatched junction bases: 10. Germline CDR1 reads KGHSH; CDR2 reads LQKENI.

The chain has TRBV9 and TRBJ2-2; TRBD1 is a possible D gene (6 bases). Trimming pared 0 bases from V and 7 bases from J, leaving 13 bases between. The CDR3 totals 15 residues. Germline V lookup: CDR1 SGDLS, CDR2 YYNGEE. The CDR3 loop reads CASSVEGGPYGELFF. The CDR3 DNA sequence: TGTGCCAGCAGCGTAGAAGGGGGACCCTACGGGGAGCTGTTTTTT.

The rearrangement joins TRBV5-8 to TRBJ1-2; TRBD1 aligns across 8 bases. With 4 bases clipped from V and 3 bases from J, the junction kept 11 bases outside the gene matches. This CDR3 region has 16 residues. Germline loops: CDR1 SGHTS, CDR2 YDEGEE. The DNA of the CDR3 is TGTGCCAGCAGCCCAGGAACGGACAGGGAGGACTATGGCTACACCTTC. Translating it yields CASSPGTDREDYGYTF. Full variable domain (outside the CDR3, taken from reference TRBV5-8 and TRBJ1-2): EAGVTQSPTHLIKTRGQQATLRCSPISGHTSVYWYQQALGLGLQFLLWYDEGEERNRGNFPPRFSGRQFPNYSSELNVNALELEDSALYLCASSPGTDREDYGYTFGSGTRLTVV.

The rearrangement uses TRBV27 and TRBJ1-1; 9 positions match TRBD1. The V gene's germline CDR1 is MNHEY and CDR2 SMNVEV (reference sequence). V shed 0 bases and J 3 bases; nucleotides not matched to a gene: 5. The CDR3 spans 16 residues. The CDR3 loop is CASSLSTGGGYTEAFF. CDR3 DNA sequence: TGTGCCAGCAGTTTATCCACAGGGGGCGGGTACACTGAAGCTTTCTTT.

The rearrangement links TRBV5-1 to TRBJ2-2, with no clear D. There are 15 residues in the CDR3. Germline V lookup: CDR1 SGHRS, CDR2 YFSETQ. V shed 1 base and J shed 1 base, with 8 bases lying between them. The CDR3 region has the DNA TGCGCCAGCAGCTTGCTAACAGAGAACACCGGGGAGCTGTTTTTT. This gives the protein CASSLLTENTGELFF.

This rearrangement joins TRBV11-2 to TRBJ2-1; 10 nucleotides line up with TRBD1. CDR1 and CDR2 (germline): SGHAT, FQNNGV. J was trimmed by 0 bases and V by 3 bases; bases with no gene match: 11. This CDR3 contains 19 residues. This CDR3 is CASSFGTGVIQSSYNEQFF. In DNA form, the CDR3 reads TGTGCCAGCAGCTTCGGGACAGGGGTAATTCAAAGCTCCTACAATGAGCAGTTCTTC.

This chain uses TRBV27 with TRBJ1-2; no firm D call. Germline CDR1 is MNHEY and CDR2 is SMNVEV (reference sequence). This CDR3 comprises 13 residues. V gave up 7 bases and J gave up 4 bases, with 13 bases separating them. CDR3 bases: TGTGCCAGCACCCCTGGCTCTTCCTATGGCTACACCTTC. This sequence encodes CASTPGSSYGYTF.

The rearrangement joins TRBV5-4 to TRBJ2-5; D possibly corresponds to TRBD1 (7 bases). CDR1 SGHNT and CDR2 YYREEE come from the germline V gene (reference sequence). The V and J ends lost 5 bases and 1 base respectively, with 15 bases between them. The CDR3 totals 15 residues. The CDR3 DNA follows: TGTGCCAGCAGAGCGACAGGGACTTTCCAAGAGACCCAGTACTTC. Its protein is CASRATGTFQETQYF.

The rearrangement uses TRBV6-4 and TRBJ2-1; D may be TRBD2 (6 bases). The CDR3 extends over 15 amino acids. Germline V lookup: CDR1 MRHNA, CDR2 SNTAGT. Trimming pared 2 bases from V and 5 bases from J, leaving 13 bases between. CDR3 residues: CASSDGSGNNNEQFF. CDR3 nucleotides: TGTGCCAGCAGTGACGGTAGCGGCAATAACAATGAGCAGTTCTTC.

V gene TRBV5-1 combines with J gene TRBJ2-2; TRBD2 is a possible D gene (5 bases). With 2 bases removed from V and 2 bases from J, the gap between germline ends came to 7 bases. Germline V gives CDR1 SGHRS, CDR2 YFSETQ. The CDR3 is made up of 14 amino acids. The CDR3 sequence: CASSFGGNTGELFF. Here the CDR3 DNA reads TGCGCCAGCAGCTTTGGAGGTAACACCGGGGAGCTGTTTTTT.